The 17 T cell receptor beta chains presented below share a single source sample, sequenced in a study of identical twins. TCRdb passed the 5' RACE reads through MiXCR, listing each CDR3 protein once. This repertoire shows some 1,600,000 distinct CDR3 sequences, about 32% found once; its top ten account for 0.27%. Sequencing was performed on cord blood. These receptor sequences come from a newborn girl in good health.

The rearrangement joins TRBV7-9 to TRBJ1-5; D unresolved. Germline V CDR1 and CDR2: SEHNR, FQNEAQ (reference sequence). The ends were cut back, 5 bases at V and 2 bases at J, with 13 bases in the middle. CDR3 length: 15 amino acids. The CDR3 coding sequence is TGTGCCAGCAGCGGGGAGTCTTCGCGCAATCAGCCCCAGCATTTT. Protein product: CASSGESSRNQPQHF.

The chain carries TRBV3-1 and TRBJ2-5; tentatively, D is TRBD2 (5 bases). Trimming removed 6 bases at V and 11 bases at J, with 19 bases between. Germline V gene data show CDR1 as LGHDT and CDR2 as YNNKEL (reference sequence). The CDR3 runs to 13 residues. This CDR3 reads CASSDTRREKQYF. The CDR3 DNA follows: TGTGCCAGCAGTGACACTAGAAGAGAGAAGCAGTACTTC.

This clonotype was observed a handful of times. The rearrangement joins TRBV9 to TRBJ2-1; 12 positions match TRBD2. The CDR3 is made up of 17 amino acids. V was clipped by 0 bases and J by 3 bases; unmatched bases: 4. Germline V gene lookup returns CDR1 SGDLS and CDR2 YYNGEE. For the CDR3, the DNA is TGTGCCAGCAGCGTAGCTAGCGGGAGGGGCCTCTACAATGAGCAGTTCTTC. Its translation is CASSVASGRGLYNEQFF.

The chain has TRBV6-2 or TRBV6-3 and TRBJ1-5; unclear D gene. Trimming removed 5 bases at V and 0 bases at J, with 17 bases between. The CDR3 is made up of 17 amino acids. Germline V CDR1 and CDR2: MNHEY, SVGEGT. The CDR3 protein is CASSPHHKGYSNQPQHF. CDR3 DNA sequence: TGTGCCAGCAGTCCCCACCACAAGGGCTATAGCAATCAGCCCCAGCATTTT.

This clonotype has just a few counts. The chain recombines TRBV20-1 with TRBJ2-1; 10 bases map to TRBD2. The CDR3 is 15 amino acids. The germline CDR1 and CDR2 sequences are DFQATT and SNEGSKA (reference sequence). Trimming at V came to 6 bases and at J to 0 bases, leaving 5 bases not matched to a gene. The CDR3 spells CSAVASGSSYNEQFF. DNA for the CDR3: TGCAGTGCGGTAGCTAGCGGGAGCTCCTACAATGAGCAGTTCTTC.

The rearrangement joins TRBV27 to TRBJ1-4; 7 bases agree with TRBD1. From germline, CDR1 is MNHEY and CDR2 SMNVEV (reference sequence). CDR3 length: 15 residues. After removal of 6 bases from V and 4 bases from J, the junction contained 8 bases not matched to a gene. The CDR3 is CASSRGQSGNEKLFF. CDR3 nucleotides: TGTGCCAGCAGCCGGGGACAGTCGGGTAATGAAAAACTGTTTTTT.

J is TRBJ1-2 and V is TRBV20-1, with a tentative D call TRBD1 (6 bases). The CDR3 loop spans 13 amino acids. V was cut by 1 base and J by 4 bases, with 10 bases left in between. The V gene's germline CDR1 is DFQATT and CDR2 SNEGSKA (reference sequence). CDR3 region: CSARAWTAYGYTF. CDR3 DNA: TGCAGTGCTAGAGCATGGACAGCCTATGGCTACACCTTC.

This clonotype was detected many times. The rearrangement uses TRBV20-1 and TRBJ2-7, with D hard to call. V was shortened by 3 bases and J by 6 bases, with 9 bases between the two germline ends. Germline loops: CDR1 DFQATT, CDR2 SNEGSKA (reference sequence). This CDR3 comprises 11 residues. The chain's CDR3 is CSARTYFEQYF. DNA for the CDR3: TGCAGTGCTAGGACTTACTTCGAGCAGTACTTC.

This clonotype was counted at least ten times. This rearrangement joins TRBV29-1 to TRBJ1-2; 7 bases match TRBD1. V trimming: 5 bases; J trimming: 2 bases; junction bases outside the gene matches: 5. This CDR3 contains 13 residues. Germline V gives CDR1 SQVTM, CDR2 ANQGSEA. The CDR3 here is CSVTTGSNYGYTF. The CDR3 bases are TGCAGCGTTACGACAGGGTCCAACTATGGCTACACCTTC. Drawing the rest from reference TRBV29-1 and TRBJ1-2, the complete variable domain is SAVISQKPSRDICQRGTSLTIQCQVDSQVTMMFWYRQQPGQSLTLIATANQGSEATYESGFVIDKFPISRPNLTFSTLTVSNMSPEDSSIYLCSVTTGSNYGYTFGSGTRLTVV.

This clonotype has only a few counts. The chain is built from TRBV5-1 and TRBJ1-1, with D unresolved. The CDR3 covers 15 residues. Germline CDR1 is SGHRS and CDR2 is YFSETQ. The ends were cut back, 1 base at V and 1 base at J, with 11 bases in the middle. The CDR3 region has the DNA TGCGCCAGCAGCTTGTATGTCCAGACGAACACTGAAGCTTTCTTT. Translation gives CASSLYVQTNTEAFF.

This clonotype was found a few times. The chain has TRBV29-1 and TRBJ2-2; TRBD1 aligns across 8 bases. The junction had 9 bases not matched to a gene; V was cut back by 7 bases and J by 2 bases. This CDR3 region has 15 residues. Germline V lookup: CDR1 SQVTM, CDR2 ANQGSEA. In DNA, the CDR3 is TGCAGCGCCCTCAGGGGGCGGAGAAACACCGGGGAGCTGTTTTTT. Translating it yields CSALRGRRNTGELFF.

V is TRBV12-3 or TRBV12-4 and J is TRBJ2-1; no clear D gene. The DNA end is a closer match to TRBJ2-7, so the J assignment may be wrong. The CDR3 runs 14 residues. The CDR3 region has the DNA TGTGCCAGCAGTTTAGGATTGAGCTTCGGTGAGCAGTACTTC. It specifies CASSLGLSFGEQYF.

This chain connects TRBV4-1 to TRBJ1-2; no firm D call. Trimming shortened V by 0 bases and J by 0 bases, and 8 bases separated the two germline ends. This CDR3 comprises 15 residues. Germline CDR1 and CDR2: MGHRA and YSYEKL. In DNA form, the CDR3 reads TGCGCCAGCAGCCAAGACGGCGGACCTAACTATGGCTACACCTTC. Protein product: CASSQDGGPNYGYTF.

This clonotype was found a few times. The chain uses TRBV6-1 and TRBJ1-5; 12 nucleotides line up with TRBD1. From germline, CDR1 is MNHNS and CDR2 SASEGT. Trimming took 7 bases from V and 2 from J; bases not matched to a gene: 9. The CDR3 has 17 residues. CDR3 loop: CASMGQGASRGNQPQHF. The CDR3 DNA reads as TGTGCCAGCATGGGACAGGGGGCAAGTAGGGGCAATCAGCCCCAGCATTTT.

This clonotype was counted only a few times. The chain combines TRBV3-1 with TRBJ1-2; D is unresolved. Trimming took off 1 base at V and 6 bases at J, with 6 bases between the two ends. CDR3 length: 12 residues. Germline CDR1 is LGHDT and CDR2 is YNNKEL (reference sequence). The CDR3 sequence is CASSQGPNGYTF. CDR3 nucleotides: TGTGCCAGCAGCCAAGGGCCGAATGGCTACACCTTC. Drawing the rest from reference TRBV3-1 and TRBJ1-2, the complete variable domain is DTAVSQTPKYLVTQMGNDKSIKCEQNLGHDTMYWYKQDSKKFLKIMFSYNNKELIINETVPNRFSPKSPDKAHLNLHINSLELGDSAVYFCASSQGPNGYTFGSGTRLTVV.

V is TRBV9 and J is TRBJ1-2; unclear D gene. Trimming removed 0 bases at V and 0 bases at J, with 9 bases between. Germline V gene data show CDR1 as SGDLS and CDR2 as YYNGEE. The CDR3 spans 15 residues. CDR3 DNA sequence: TGTGCCAGCAGCGTAGCGGGAAGCGCTAACTATGGCTACACCTTC. Translated, it gives CASSVAGSANYGYTF.

V gene TRBV11-2 combines with J gene TRBJ1-1; D call uncertain. Germline V CDR1 and CDR2: SGHAT, FQNNGV. The CDR3 consists of 13 residues. The V and J ends lost 6 bases and 4 bases respectively, with 12 bases between them. The CDR3 sequence is CASSQTPGTEAFF. In DNA form, the CDR3 reads TGTGCCAGCAGTCAAACCCCGGGCACTGAAGCTTTCTTT.